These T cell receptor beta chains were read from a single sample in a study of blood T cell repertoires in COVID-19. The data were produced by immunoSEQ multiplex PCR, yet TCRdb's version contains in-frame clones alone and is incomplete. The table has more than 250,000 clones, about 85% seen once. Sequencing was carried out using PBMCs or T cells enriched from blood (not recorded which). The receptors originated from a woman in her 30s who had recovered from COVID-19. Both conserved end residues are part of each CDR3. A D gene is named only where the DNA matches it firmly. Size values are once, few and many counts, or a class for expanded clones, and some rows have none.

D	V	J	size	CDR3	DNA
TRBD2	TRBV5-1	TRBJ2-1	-	CASSLPASGGAESSYNEQFF	TGCGCCAGCAGCTTGCCGGCTAGCGGGGGGGCCGAGAGCTCCTACAATGAGCAGTTCTTC
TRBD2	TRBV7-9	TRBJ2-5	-	CASSATSGDQETQYF	TGTGCCAGCAGCGCGACTAGCGGGGACCAAGAGACCCAGTACTTC
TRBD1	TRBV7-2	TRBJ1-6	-	CASSLGQFGSPLHF	TGTGCCAGCAGCTTGGGACAGTTTGGTTCACCCCTCCACTTT
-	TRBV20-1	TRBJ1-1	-	CRTDSPAEAFF	TGCAGGACGGACAGTCCGGCTGAAGCTTTCTTT
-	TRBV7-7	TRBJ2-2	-	CASSQTGGPNTGELFF	TGTGCTAGCAGCCAAACCGGGGGGCCGAACACCGGGGAGCTGTTTTTT
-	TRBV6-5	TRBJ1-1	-	CASSYIRTGGDEAFF	TGTGCCAGCAGTTACATCCGGACTGGAGGGGATGAAGCTTTCTTT
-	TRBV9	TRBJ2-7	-	CASSPREGATYEQYF	TGTGCCAGCAGCCCCCGGGAGGGGGCTACCTACGAGCAGTACTTC
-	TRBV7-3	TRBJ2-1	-	CASSPDREGYNEQFF	TGTGCCAGCAGCCCCGACAGAGAAGGGTACAATGAGCAGTTCTTC
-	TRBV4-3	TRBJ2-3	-	CASSQDGISTDTQYF	TGCGCCAGCAGCCAAGACGGGATTTCGACAGATACGCAGTATTTT
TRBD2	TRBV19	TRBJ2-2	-	CASSQGGGGTGELFF	TGTGCCAGTAGTCAGGGCGGGGGTGGCACCGGGGAGCTGTTTTTT
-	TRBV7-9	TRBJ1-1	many	CASSLEQNTEAFF	TGTGCCAGCAGCTTAGAACAGAACACTGAAGCTTTCTTT
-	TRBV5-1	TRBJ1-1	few	CASSLEGGRYTEAFF	TGCGCCAGCAGCTTGGAAGGAGGGAGGTACACTGAAGCTTTCTTT
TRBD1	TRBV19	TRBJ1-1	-	CASSRPRGMNTEAFF	TGTGCCAGTAGTAGACCCAGGGGGATGAACACTGAAGCTTTCTTT
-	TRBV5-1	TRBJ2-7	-	CASSLASSYEQYF	TGCGCCAGCAGCTTGGCCAGCTCCTACGAGCAGTACTTC
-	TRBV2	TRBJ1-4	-	CASGAAGEVQLFF	TGTGCCAGCGGAGCAGCGGGGGAGGTTCAACTGTTTTTT
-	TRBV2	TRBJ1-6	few	CASSVRRTDYNSPLHF	TGTGCCAGCAGTGTCAGGAGGACGGACTATAATTCACCCCTCCACTTT
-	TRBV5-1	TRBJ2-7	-	CASSYAGAASSYEQYF	TGCGCCAGCAGCTACGCAGGGGCCGCAAGCTCCTACGAGCAGTACTTC
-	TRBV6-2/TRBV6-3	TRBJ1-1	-	CASSWSWGPDTEAFF	TGTGCCAGCAGTTGGTCTTGGGGGCCGGACACTGAAGCTTTCTTT
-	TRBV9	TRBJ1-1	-	CASSVVSGVGTEAFF	TGTGCCAGCAGCGTAGTTTCAGGGGTTGGTACTGAAGCTTTCTTT
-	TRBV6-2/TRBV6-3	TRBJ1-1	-	CASSSQGIAEAFF	TGTGCCAGCAGCTCGCAGGGTATAGCTGAAGCTTTCTTT
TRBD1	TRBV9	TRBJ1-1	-	CASSDGTGGVAEAFF	TGTGCCAGCAGCGACGGGACAGGGGGCGTCGCTGAAGCTTTCTTT
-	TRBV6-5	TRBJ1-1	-	CAGLRVRRDTEAFF	TGTGCCGGCCTCAGGGTTCGTCGTGACACTGAAGCTTTCTTT
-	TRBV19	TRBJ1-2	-	CASSMVADSAVTNYGYTF	TGTGCCAGTAGTATGGTCGCTGACAGCGCCGTCACTAACTATGGCTACACCTTC
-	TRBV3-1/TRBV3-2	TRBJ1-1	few	CASSQETENTEAFF	TGTGCCAGCAGCCAAGAGACAGAGAACACTGAAGCTTTCTTT
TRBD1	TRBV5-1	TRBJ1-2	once	CASSGGQRGSSGYTF	TGCGCCAGCAGCGGGGGACAGCGAGGGTCGTCTGGCTACACCTTC
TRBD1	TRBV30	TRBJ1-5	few	CAWGQGVVQPQHF	TGTGCCTGGGGACAGGGCGTTGTTCAGCCCCAGCATTTT
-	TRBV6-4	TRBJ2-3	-	CASSTSWDRDSATDTQYF	-
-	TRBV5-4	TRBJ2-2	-	CASSPPGTRSAGELFF	TGTGCCAGCAGCCCCCCGGGTACTAGATCCGCCGGGGAGCTGTTTTTT
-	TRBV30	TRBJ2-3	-	CAWSAGDAADTQYF	TGTGCCTGGAGCGCAGGGGATGCGGCAGATACGCAGTATTTT
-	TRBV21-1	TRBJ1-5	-	CASSSRSRPQHF	TGTGCCAGCAGCTCCCGATCGCGGCCCCAGCATTTT
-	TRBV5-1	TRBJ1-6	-	CASSPGDNNSPLHF	TGCGCCAGCAGTCCGGGGGATAATAATTCACCCCTCCACTTT
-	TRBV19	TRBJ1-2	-	CASSISLSGYGYTF	TGTGCCAGTAGTATATCCCTCTCGGGATATGGCTACACCTTC
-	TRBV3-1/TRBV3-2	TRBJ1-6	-	CASSPPGLSSYNSPLHF	TGTGCCAGCAGCCCCCCCGGTTTGAGCTCCTATAATTCACCCCTCCACTTT
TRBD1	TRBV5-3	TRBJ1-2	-	CARSLFVEGALGYTF	TGTGCCAGAAGCTTGTTCGTGGAGGGGGCGCTTGGCTACACCTTC
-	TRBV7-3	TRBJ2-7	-	CASSSDRSSYEQYF	TGTGCCAGCAGCTCGGACAGAAGCTCCTACGAGCAGTACTTC
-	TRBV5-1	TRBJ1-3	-	CASSLDLAGDHSGNTIYF	TGCGCCAGCAGCTTGGATTTGGCAGGGGATCACTCTGGAAACACCATATATTTT
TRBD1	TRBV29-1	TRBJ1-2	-	CSVETGTGASGYTF	TGCAGCGTTGAGACCGGGACAGGGGCTAGCGGCTACACCTTC
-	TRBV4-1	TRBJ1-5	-	CASSLSQGGGNQPQHF	TGCGCCAGCAGCCTAAGCCAAGGAGGGGGCAATCAGCCCCAGCATTTT
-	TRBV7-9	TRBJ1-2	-	CASRPNYFDGYTF	TGTGCCAGCAGACCAAACTACTTCGATGGCTACACCTTC
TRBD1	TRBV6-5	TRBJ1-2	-	CASSRGQGPGYTF	TGTGCCAGCAGTCGCGGACAGGGGCCGGGCTACACCTTC
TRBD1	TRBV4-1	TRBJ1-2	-	CASSQVGQGEGYTF	TGCGCCAGCAGCCAAGTCGGACAGGGAGAGGGCTACACCTTC